These T cell receptor beta chains were read from a single sample in a study of glioma-infiltrating T cells. TCRdb itself ran the multiplex PCR reads through MiXCR, one entry per CDR3 protein. The repertoire holds around 43,000 distinct CDR3 sequences, with approximately 20% as singletons. Input material: glioma tissue, nonneoplastic brain tissue, or PBMCs (not recorded which). These receptors were collected from a human donor with low-grade glioma or glioblastoma, undergoing nonglioma brain surgery, or in good health (not recorded which). Each CDR3 is given with its conserved first and last residue. Each record gives: D gene, J gene, V gene, clone size, CDR3 DNA, CDR3 protein. A D gene is named only where the DNA matches it firmly. Clone size is stated in some rows and not others, as once, few, many or a class when expanded.

>-|TRBJ2-5|TRBV28|many
TGTGCCAGCAGTTCCACAGGGTCCCAAGAGACCCAGTACTTC
CASSSTGSQETQYF
>-|TRBJ2-1|TRBV4-1|many
TGCGCCAGCAGCCAAGAGATGTTCAGGGTGCAAGTGCCGGGCAATGAGCAGTTCTTC
CASSQEMFRVQVPGNEQFF
>TRBD2|TRBJ2-3|TRBV6-2/TRBV6-3|many
TGTGCCAGCAGTTACGGTGAGCGGGACTACTCTGATACGCAGTATTTT
CASSYGERDYSDTQYF
>TRBD1|TRBJ1-5|TRBV27|many
TGTGCCAGCAGTTCTCGCTATTCAGGGGGACTTAGCAATCAGCCCCAGCATTTT
CASSSRYSGGLSNQPQHF
>-|TRBJ2-7|TRBV20-1|many
TGCAGTGCTAGTACCCTAGCCCCCGGGAAAGAGCAGTACTTC
CSASTLAPGKEQYF
>TRBD2|TRBJ2-1|TRBV5-4|many
TGTGCCAGCAGCTTAGGAAGTACTAGCGTGGACTACAATGAGCAGTTCTTC
CASSLGSTSVDYNEQFF
>-|TRBJ1-5|TRBV27|many
TGTGCCAGCAGACCGACCCCCAGCAATAGCAATCAGCCCCAGCATTTT
CASRPTPSNSNQPQHF
>TRBD1|TRBJ1-5|TRBV28|-
TGTGTAAGCAAGGGACAGGGGACAGGCAATCAGCCCCAGCATTTT
CVSKGQGTGNQPQHF
>TRBD1|TRBJ2-1|TRBV6-1|many
TGTGCCAGCCTTCCGGGACAGGGGGCGAATGAGCAGTTCTTC
CASLPGQGANEQFF
>-|TRBJ2-6|TRBV29-1|-
TGCAGCGTTGCCTTACACTCTGGGGCCAACGTCCTGACTTTC
CSVALHSGANVLTF
>TRBD1|TRBJ2-1|TRBV4-1|few
TGCGCCAGCAGCCGCCCAGGGACAGGGGGACGAAATGAGCAGTTCTTC
CASSRPGTGGRNEQFF
>TRBD1|TRBJ2-5|TRBV3-1|few
TGTGCCAGCAGCCAAGTGGACAGGGGGCAAGAGACCCAGTACTTC
CASSQVDRGQETQYF
>-|TRBJ2-1|TRBV29-1|few
TGCAGCGTGGAGGGAGGCCGATCCTACAATGAGCAGTTCTTC
CSVEGGRSYNEQFF
>TRBD2|TRBJ2-1|TRBV10-2|many
TGCGCCAGCACCCGAGTAGGAAGCGGGGATGAGCAGTTCTTC
CASTRVGSGDEQFF
>-|TRBJ2-6|TRBV19|-
TGTGCCAGTAGTATGTTGGCAGGGGCGTATGGGGCCAACGTCCTGACTTTC
CASSMLAGAYGANVLTF
>-|TRBJ2-2|TRBV28|many
TGTGCCAGCAGTTCCACAGACACCGGGGAGCTGTTTTTT
CASSSTDTGELFF
>-|TRBJ2-4|TRBV12-3/TRBV12-4|many
TGTGCCAGCACCTTGGGCTTAGCCAAAAACATTCAGTACTTC
CASTLGLAKNIQYF
>-|TRBJ1-2|TRBV6-7|many
TGTGCCAGCAGTTACTCGGCCGGCCGCACCGTCTATGGCTACACCTTC
CASSYSAGRTVYGYTF
>-|TRBJ1-2|TRBV2|once
TGTGCCGGCAGTGAAGCAAGAATCCCGGGGGCTGAAGGCTACGCCTTC
CAGSEARIPGAEGYAF
>TRBD2|TRBJ2-3|TRBV10-2|many
TGCGCCAGCGGCCGGGAGGTCGACACAGATACGCAGTATTTT
CASGREVDTDTQYF
>TRBD1|TRBJ1-3|TRBV27|medium-sized
TGTGCCAGCAGTGAGATAGGGACAGGGGGCGCTGGAAACACCATATATTTT
CASSEIGTGGAGNTIYF
>-|TRBJ2-4|TRBV18|many
TGTGCCAGCTCACCCGAGACAGCGCCGGTCTATCAGTACTTC
CASSPETAPVYQYF
>TRBD1|TRBJ2-3|TRBV28|many
TGTGCCAGCAGAGGGACAGCCTTCGTGGATACGCAGTATTTT
CASRGTAFVDTQYF
>TRBD2|TRBJ2-1|TRBV6-5|-
TGTGTCAGCAGTTCCATTGGGACTAGCCCGAGCTCCTACAATGAGCAGTTCTTC
CVSSSIGTSPSSYNEQFF
>-|TRBJ2-1|TRBV12-3/TRBV12-4|few
TGTGCCAGCAGTTTAGTTACGATGCTTAGCTCCTACAATGAGCAGTTCTTC
CASSLVTMLSSYNEQFF
>-|TRBJ1-5|TRBV28|many
TGTGCCAGCAGTTTTTTAAGCAATCAGCCCCAGCATTTT
CASSFLSNQPQHF
>-|TRBJ2-1|TRBV2|many
TGTGCCAGCAGTGACAGTTTAGGGAATGAGCAGTTCTTC
CASSDSLGNEQFF
>-|TRBJ2-7|TRBV20-1|many
TGCAGTGCTGGACCTCTTTCCTACGAGCAGTACTTC
CSAGPLSYEQYF
>TRBD1|TRBJ2-1|TRBV6-2/TRBV6-3|-
TGTGCCAGCAGACCCTATGGACGGGACAGCCCGTACAATGAGCAGTTCTTC
CASRPYGRDSPYNEQFF
>-|TRBJ2-3|TRBV29-1|once
TGCAGCGTCCAGATTTTAGCTAGGGATACGCAGTATTTT
CSVQILARDTQYF
>TRBD1|TRBJ2-1|TRBV2|many
TGTGCCAGCAGTGAGAGAGACAGGGGAGGACACAATGAGCAGTTCTTC
CASSERDRGGHNEQFF
>TRBD2|TRBJ2-5|TRBV5-4|few
TGTGCCAGCAGCCCGAGTACGGGCGGGGGGCTACAAGAGACCCAGTACTTC
CASSPSTGGGLQETQYF
>TRBD2|TRBJ2-1|TRBV25-1|many
TGTGCCAGCAGTCAAGAGCGGGGGGGCAACTACAATGAGCAGTTCTTC
CASSQERGGNYNEQFF
>-|TRBJ2-7|TRBV11-2|few
TGTGCCAGCAGCTTAGGGGGGGACATTGACGAGCAGTACTTC
CASSLGGDIDEQYF
>-|TRBJ1-5|TRBV27|medium-sized
TGTGCCAGCAGTCCCAGGGATAGCGGTCAGCCCCAGCATTTT
CASSPRDSGQPQHF
>TRBD1|TRBJ1-2|TRBV25-1|-
TGTGCCATCAGGGCAGACAGGGCTAACTATGGCTACACCTTC
CAIRADRANYGYTF
>TRBD2|TRBJ2-5|TRBV20-1|many
TGCAGTGCTACCTTAGCGGGATACAGTGAAGAGACCCAGTACTTC
CSATLAGYSEETQYF
>-|TRBJ2-7|TRBV7-2|-
TGTGCCAGCAGCTCCCTCGACGGGTGGGGAGAGCAGTACTTC
CASSSLDGWGEQYF
>-|TRBJ1-5|TRBV6-5|-
TGTGCCAGCAGTGCTAAGGGTTCCAATCAGCCCCAGCATTTT
CASSAKGSNQPQHF
>-|TRBJ1-5|TRBV25-1|many
TGTGCCAGCAGTGAAGCGGGTCAAGGTCAGCCCCAGCATTTT
CASSEAGQGQPQHF
>TRBD1|TRBJ1-1|TRBV5-1|many
TGCGCCAGCAGCTCGGGACAGCCGAACACTGAAGCTTTCTTT
CASSSGQPNTEAFF
>-|TRBJ1-1|TRBV11-2|many
TGTGCCAGCAGCCCTGCCCGTCTTGGGCGGAACACTGAAGCTTTCTTT
CASSPARLGRNTEAFF
>TRBD1|TRBJ1-1|TRBV28|once
TGTGCCAGCAGTTACAGGACAGGGGGGATGGACACTGAAGCTTTCTTT
CASSYRTGGMDTEAFF
>-|TRBJ2-7|TRBV19|-
TGTGCCAGTAAGGACGCGGGCTCAGCCTCCTACGAGCAGTACTTC
CASKDAGSASYEQYF
>-|TRBJ1-6|TRBV28|many
TGTGCCAGCAGTTTAGACGCGAATTCACCCCTCCACTTT
CASSLDANSPLHF
>TRBD1|TRBJ1-3|TRBV7-6|many
TGTGCCAGCAGCTTGGGACAGGGGGCGTCTGGAAACACCATATATTTT
CASSLGQGASGNTIYF
>-|TRBJ2-7|TRBV20-1|many
TGCAGTGCTCGGCAAAGGACAGTAGCTCCCGAGCAGTACTTC
CSARQRTVAPEQYF
>-|TRBJ1-6|TRBV20-1|many
TGCAGTGCTGTCAGGGGACCGGATTCACCCCTCCACTTT
CSAVRGPDSPLHF
>-|TRBJ1-2|TRBV20-1|many
TGCAGTGCTAGTCAACAGGCCTCACCCTATGGCTACACCTTC
CSASQQASPYGYTF
>-|TRBJ2-5|TRBV28|many
TGTGCCAGCAGCCGACCCGGGAGCCATAAATTTCTGGAGACCCAGTACTTC
CASSRPGSHKFLETQYF
>-|TRBJ2-5|TRBV19|many
TGTGCCAGTAGCCCGGACAGACAACAAGAGACCCAGTACTTC
CASSPDRQQETQYF
>TRBD2|TRBJ2-1|TRBV7-2|many
TGTGCCAGCACAATAGCGGGAGGGAGGAATGAGCAGTTCTTC
CASTIAGGRNEQFF
>-|TRBJ2-5|TRBV3-1|-
TGTGCCAGCAGCCAAGAATACGAGGCCCAGTACTTC
CASSQEYEAQYF